This TCR beta chain originates from a study of T cell repertoires in cytomegalovirus infection (dated by TCRdb to about 2019). With respect to the entire study: Donor HLA type was relevant to the analysis, because carriage of CMV infection together with the matching HLA type was indicated by public TCR beta signatures. Findings and caveats that apply to the study as a whole: In both this cohort and an independent roughly 330-donor cohort, the cumulative frequency of public TCR beta family members distinguished carriers of CMV infection plus the relevant HLA type. The ex vivo response was dominated by HLA-C-restricted CMV-specific TCR beta clonotypes, and the single most frequent clonotype in two of eight donors was supplied by these HLA-C-restricted clonotypes.

This clonotype has a count of ten or more. Its antigen remains unidentified. Qualities for individual bases were not recorded, and no much larger clone is one base off. The sequencing machine was an Illumina HiSeq 1500. TCRdb's own reprocessing of the public reads used fastp at Q25 and MiXCR and kept productive beta chains. Rows with a matching CDR3 protein are joined into one entry that keeps the most common DNA and genes. Recorded for this sample are 250,000 or so distinct CDR3 sequences; 8% to 9.5% of them occurred a single time. The ten largest clones take up less than 15% of the sample. The germline V gene yields MNHEY for CDR1 and SVGEGT for CDR2. The CDR3, from cysteine to phenylalanine, totals 13 residues. This entry keeps only the CDR3 DNA: 39 bases, framed from base 1. V was cut back by 5 bases and J by 1 base, leaving a gap of 8 bases between them.

The sequence links TRBV6-2 or TRBV6-3 to TRBJ1-1; the D segment could be TRBD1, given 6 matching bases. The source material was PBMCs. The sequence came from a human donor in good health (CMV status not recorded). Some clones in this sample may be carry-over from other donors' samples. For the CDR3, the sequence is CASSKQGNTEAFF. The nucleotide sequence reads TGTGCCAGCAGTAAACAGGGGAACACTGAAGCTTTCTTT.